The source of this T cell receptor (beta chain) is a study of blood T cells in healthy people across ages. Then a second PCR, running roughly 6 to 12 cycles, was carried out with a sample-barcoded 5' primer and a J-beta primer mix. TCRdb redid the calling of the 5' RACE reads with MiXCR, one entry per CDR3 protein. Of some 1,500,000 distinct CDR3 sequences listed, about 42% are singletons. There are 11 residues in the CDR3. CDR1 is DFQATT and CDR2 is SNEGSKA in the germline V gene (reference sequence). The source material was blood. J is TRBJ1-1 and V is TRBV20-1; no firm D call. This receptor was identified in a woman younger than 30 in good health. CDR3 residues: CSSPFNTEAFF. For the CDR3, the DNA is TGCAGCTCCCCCTTTAACACTGAAGCTTTCTTT.